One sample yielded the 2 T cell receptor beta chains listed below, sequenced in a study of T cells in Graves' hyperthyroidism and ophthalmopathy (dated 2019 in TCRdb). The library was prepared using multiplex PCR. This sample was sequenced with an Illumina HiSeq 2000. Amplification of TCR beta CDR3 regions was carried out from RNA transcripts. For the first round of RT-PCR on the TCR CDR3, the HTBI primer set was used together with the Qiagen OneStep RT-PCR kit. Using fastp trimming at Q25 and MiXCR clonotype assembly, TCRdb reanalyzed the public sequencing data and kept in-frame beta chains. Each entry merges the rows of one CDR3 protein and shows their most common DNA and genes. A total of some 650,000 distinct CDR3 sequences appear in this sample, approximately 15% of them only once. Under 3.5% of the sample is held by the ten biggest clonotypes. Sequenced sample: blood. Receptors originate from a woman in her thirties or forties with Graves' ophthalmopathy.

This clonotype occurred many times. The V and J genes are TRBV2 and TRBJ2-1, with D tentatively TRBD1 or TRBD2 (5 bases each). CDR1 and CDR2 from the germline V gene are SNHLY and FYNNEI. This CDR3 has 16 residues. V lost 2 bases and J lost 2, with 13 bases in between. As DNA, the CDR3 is TGTGCCAGCAGTGAAAATCCCGGGGCCGCCTACAATGAGCAGTTCTTC. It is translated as CASSENPGAAYNEQFF.

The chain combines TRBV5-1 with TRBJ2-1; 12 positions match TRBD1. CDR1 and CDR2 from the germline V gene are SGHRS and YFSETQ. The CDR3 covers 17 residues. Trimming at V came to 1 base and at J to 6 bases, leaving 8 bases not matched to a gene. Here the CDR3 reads CASSLPPRDRGRNEQFF. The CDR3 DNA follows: TGCGCCAGCAGCTTGCCGCCCCGGGACAGGGGGCGCAATGAGCAGTTCTTC.